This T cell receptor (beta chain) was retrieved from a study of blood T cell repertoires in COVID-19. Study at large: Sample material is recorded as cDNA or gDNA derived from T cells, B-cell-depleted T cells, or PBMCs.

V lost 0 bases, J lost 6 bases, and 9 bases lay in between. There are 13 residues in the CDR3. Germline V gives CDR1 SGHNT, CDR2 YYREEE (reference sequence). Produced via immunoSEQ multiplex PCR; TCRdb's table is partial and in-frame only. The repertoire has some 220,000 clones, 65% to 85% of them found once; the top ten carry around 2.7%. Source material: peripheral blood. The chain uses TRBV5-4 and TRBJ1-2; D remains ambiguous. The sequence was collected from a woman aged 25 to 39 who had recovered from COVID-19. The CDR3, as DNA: TGTGCCAGCAGCTTGGGGGTCGGGGATGGCTACACCTTC. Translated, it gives CASSLGVGDGYTF.